These 14 T cell receptor beta chains share one sample of origin, sequenced in a study of identical twins. MiXCR, applied by TCRdb to the 5' RACE reads, yields one record per CDR3 protein. The sample shows roughly 500,000 distinct CDR3 sequences, approximately 22% of them seen only once. The data were also submitted as part of a second study, on T cells expressing NK-cell markers.

The sequenced sample was CD4+ T cells sorted from blood. These receptors came from a woman between 18 and 29 years old in good health.

The chain combines TRBV18 with TRBJ2-7; 10 nucleotides match TRBD2. CDR3 size: 15 residues. Germline trimming cut 4 bases from V and 3 bases from J; bases unmatched to any gene: 6. Germline CDR1 and CDR2: KGHSH and LQKENI. The DNA of the CDR3 is TGTGCCAGCTCACGCGGGACTAGCGTTCTCTACGAGCAGTACTTC. This translates into CASSRGTSVLYEQYF. Variable domain in full (rest from reference TRBV18 and TRBJ2-7): NAGVMQNPRHLVRRRGQEARLRCSPMKGHSHVYWYRQLPEEGLKFMVYLQKENIIDESGMPKERFSAEFPKEGPSILRIQQVVRGDSAAYFCASSRGTSVLYEQYFGPGTRLTVT.

The chain is built from TRBV20-1 and TRBJ2-7, with D perhaps TRBD1 (6 bases). Germline V gene sequence: CDR1 DFQATT, CDR2 SNEGSKA (reference sequence). The CDR3 length is 14 residues. The V end was cut by 6 bases, the J end by 2 bases, with 17 bases between. CDR3 region: CSAPIGGATYEQYF. In nucleotides, the CDR3 is TGCAGTGCCCCAATTGGGGGCGCGACCTACGAGCAGTACTTC.

In this sample, this clonotype turned up many times. This chain links TRBV9 with TRBJ2-3; tentative D call: TRBD2 (6 bases). CDR1 and CDR2 (germline): SGDLS, YYNGEE. The CDR3 has 13 residues. The V end lost 4 bases, the J end lost 10 bases, and 16 bases lay between the germline ends. The CDR3 DNA sequence: TGTGCCAGCAGCACACACCCTAGCGAAGCGCAGTATTTT. Residues: CASSTHPSEAQYF. Full variable domain (remainder filled in from reference TRBV9 and TRBJ2-3): DSGVTQTPKHLITATGQRVTLRCSPRSGDLSVYWYQQSLDQGLQFLIQYYNGEERAKGNILERFSAQQFPDLHSELNLSSLELGDSALYFCASSTHPSEAQYFGPGTRLTVL.

This clonotype occurred a few times. The chain is built from TRBV15 and TRBJ2-2; no clear D gene. Deletions cut 3 bases from V and 1 base from J, with 12 bases between. Germline-derived CDR1 and CDR2 are LNHNV and YYDKDF (reference sequence). The CDR3 loop spans 16 amino acids. The CDR3: CATSRDTGRNTGELFF. CDR3 bases: TGTGCCACCAGCAGGGATACTGGCAGGAACACCGGGGAGCTGTTTTTT.

A few counts support this clonotype. V is TRBV20-1 and J is TRBJ2-2; 11 bases are shared with TRBD1. J lost 7 bases, V lost 6 bases, and 7 bases had no gene match. CDR1 and CDR2 from the germline V gene are DFQATT and SNEGSKA (reference sequence). The CDR3 is made up of 14 amino acids. The CDR3: CSAQGQGARGELFF. The CDR3, as DNA: TGCAGTGCACAAGGACAGGGGGCACGCGGGGAGCTGTTTTTT.

The V call is TRBV18, the J call TRBJ2-3, with D uncertain. Trimming pared 3 bases from V and 5 bases from J, leaving 12 bases between. The CDR3 has 14 residues. The germline gives CDR1 KGHSH, CDR2 LQKENI. The DNA for the CDR3 is TGTGCCAGCTCACCCATATCTTGGGAAGATACGCAGTATTTT. Residues: CASSPISWEDTQYF.

The V call is TRBV20-1, the J call TRBJ2-3, with 7 bases aligning to TRBD2. The CDR3 covers 15 residues. After removal of 1 base from V and 3 bases from J, the junction contained 7 bases not matched to a gene. The germline V gene encodes CDR1 DFQATT and CDR2 SNEGSKA (reference sequence). The CDR3 DNA reads TGCAGTGCTAGAGGTTTGGCGGGAGATACAGATACGCAGTATTTT. Translation: CSARGLAGDTDTQYF.

The V call is TRBV7-6, the J call TRBJ2-7; D gene ambiguous. This CDR3 region has 13 residues. The germline V and J ends were trimmed by 4 bases and 4 bases, with 11 bases remaining between them. Germline CDR1 and CDR2: SGHVS and FNYEAQ. CDR3 protein: CASSSGETYEQYF. For the CDR3, the DNA is TGTGCCAGCAGCTCGGGCGAGACTTACGAGCAGTACTTC.

In its sample, this clonotype was seen a few times. The rearrangement uses TRBV15 and TRBJ1-1; D unresolved. V dropped 1 base and J dropped 11 bases, with 14 bases sitting between them. CDR1 LNHNV and CDR2 YYDKDF come from the germline V gene (reference sequence). This CDR3 has 13 amino acids. The CDR3 DNA is TGTGCCACCAGCAGAGGGATACTCAGATCGGCTTTCTTT. Translating it yields CATSRGILRSAFF.

Concerning this clonotype itself: The junction does not match germline at one end; this may be a read error. This chain uses TRBV20-1 with TRBJ2-5; D unresolved. This CDR3 comprises 13 residues. Germline loops: CDR1 DFQATT, CDR2 SNEGSKA (reference sequence). The CDR3 nucleotides are TGCAGTGCTCGAGAGCGAGTAGGGGAGACCCAGTACTTC. Translating gives CSARERVGETQYF.

The chain is built from TRBV9 and TRBJ2-7, with 13 bases identical to TRBD2. CDR1 is SGDLS, CDR2 YYNGEE, per germline. V lost 3 bases to trimming and J lost 2 bases; unmatched junction nucleotides: 5. The CDR3 runs to 16 residues. The chain's CDR3 is CASSAGGLAGTYEQYF. In DNA, the CDR3 is TGTGCCAGCAGCGCGGGGGGACTAGCGGGGACCTACGAGCAGTACTTC.

With respect to this clonotype: Sequence at one end of the junction differs from germline and may be a read error. This sequence joins TRBV7-4 and TRBJ1-5, with D hard to call. This CDR3 is 16 amino acids long. Germline values: CDR1 SGHVT, CDR2 SQSDAQ. The CDR3 spells CACSLEFRQARQPQHF. CDR3 DNA: TGTGCCTGCAGCTTAGAGTTCAGGCAAGCCAGGCAGCCCCAGCATTTT.

This clonotype was counted between two and nine times. This rearrangement joins TRBV7-7 to TRBJ2-3, with TRBD2 matching over 8 bases. J was trimmed by 4 bases and V by 5 bases; bases with no gene match: 5. CDR1 and CDR2 from the germline V gene are SSHAT and FNYEAQ (reference sequence). The CDR3 totals 14 residues. CDR3: CASSEGTSPDTQYF. CDR3 DNA sequence: TGTGCCAGCAGCGAGGGGACTAGTCCAGATACGCAGTATTTT.

CDR3 sequence: CASSFQSGGFYEQYF. Here the CDR3 DNA reads TGTGCCAGCAGCTTCCAAAGCGGCGGATTCTACGAGCAGTACTTC. The rearrangement joins TRBV11-2 to TRBJ2-7, with D perhaps TRBD2 (5 bases). V was cut by 3 bases and J by 3 bases, with 15 bases left in between. This CDR3 is built from 15 residues. Germline-derived CDR1 and CDR2 are SGHAT and FQNNGV.